Following are 23 T cell receptor beta chains from one sample sequenced in a study of PD-1 blockade in classical Hodgkin lymphoma. Profiling relied on immunoSEQ multiplex PCR, and the TCRdb table lists in-frame clones only, not all of them. The sample lists 3,500 to 5,500 clones, under 75% occurring once. Exposure to brentuximab vedotin varied, and each patient had relapsed following autologous stem cell transplantation. The specimen comprised peripheral blood mononuclear cells (PBMCs), sampled at baseline. Receptor source: a human donor with classical Hodgkin lymphoma.

The chain couples TRBV19 to TRBJ1-1; possible D gene TRBD1, 5 bases. Trimming shortened V by 0 bases and J by 1 base, and 6 bases separated the two germline ends. The CDR3 runs to 14 residues. In germline, CDR1 is LNHDA, CDR2 SQIVND (reference sequence). DNA for the CDR3: TGTGCCAGTAGTATAGATCAGGGGAACACTGAAGCTTTCTTT. Translating gives CASSIDQGNTEAFF.

This chain connects TRBV9 to TRBJ2-3; unclear D gene. Germline V gene data show CDR1 as SGDLS and CDR2 as YYNGEE. The CDR3 is 13 amino acids. Trimming shortened V by 2 bases and J by 5 bases, and 9 bases separated the two germline ends. The CDR3 DNA sequence: TGTGCCAGCAGCGTTGGCCCTGGAGATACGCAGTATTTT. Amino acids: CASSVGPGDTQYF.

The CDR3 DNA sequence: TGTGCCAGTACCCCGGGACAGGGGGCCAACGAGCAGTACTTC. Translating gives CASTPGQGANEQYF. The chain has TRBV19 and TRBJ2-7, with TRBD1 matching 12 bases. CDR1 and CDR2 from the germline V gene are LNHDA and SQIVND (reference sequence). The CDR3 covers 14 residues. The junction had 6 bases not matched to a gene; V was cut back by 7 bases and J by 5 bases.

The rearrangement uses TRBV19 and TRBJ2-3, with TRBD1 as a possible D gene (6 bases). Germline CDR1 and CDR2: LNHDA and SQIVND (reference sequence). Trimming left V 7 bases short and J 3 bases short, with 17 bases between. This CDR3 comprises 15 residues. DNA for the CDR3: TGTGCCAGTACATATGGACAGTTGGGGACAGATACGCAGTATTTT. This encodes CASTYGQLGTDTQYF.

The V gene is TRBV27, the J gene TRBJ1-1; TRBD1 might be the D (5 bases). The CDR3 is made up of 13 amino acids. CDR1 and CDR2 (germline): MNHEY, SMNVEV (reference sequence). The V gene lost 2 bases and the J gene lost 5 bases, with 9 bases spanning the gap. The CDR3 loop reads CASSLQGRTEAFF. The DNA for the CDR3 is TGTGCCAGCAGTTTACAGGGTCGGACTGAAGCTTTCTTT.

J is TRBJ1-2 and V is TRBV4-2, with 8 positions matching TRBD1. Germline V gene sequence: CDR1 LGHNA, CDR2 YNFKEQ. The length of the CDR3 is 17 residues. The ends lost 2 bases at V and 2 bases at J; junction bases unmatched: 10. As DNA, the CDR3 is TGTGCCAGCAGCCAAAGGGTACAAGGACAGGGAAACTATGGCTACACCTTC. It codes for CASSQRVQGQGNYGYTF.

This clone was counted once. The rearrangement uses TRBV5-1 and TRBJ2-2, with 8 nucleotides matching TRBD2. CDR3 length equals 14 residues. The V and J ends lost 3 bases and 7 bases, in that order; junction bases with no gene match: 5. The germline gives CDR1 SGHRS, CDR2 YFSETQ. The CDR3 region is CASSSGLVGGELFF. CDR3 nucleotide sequence: TGCGCCAGCAGCTCGGGACTAGTTGGCGGGGAGCTGTTTTTT.

The gene calls are TRBV14 and TRBJ2-1, with D possibly being TRBD1 (6 bases). This CDR3 is built from 13 residues. Germline CDR1 SGHDN, CDR2 FVKESK. V lost 10 bases to trimming and J lost 3 bases, with 13 bases between them. The CDR3 DNA reads as TGTGCCACCGCTAGGGGGTTCTACAATGAGCAGTTCTTC. Translating gives CATARGFYNEQFF.

Within the sample, this clone is large. This rearrangement joins TRBV7-9 to TRBJ1-2; maybe TRBD1 (5 bases). V lost 1 base and J 8 bases, leaving 14 bases between the germline ends. CDR3 size: 14 residues. In germline, CDR1 is SEHNR, CDR2 FQNEAQ (reference sequence). CDR3 coding DNA: TGTGCCAGCAGCTTAGACCAGGGAATTAACGGCTACACCTTC. Encoded protein: CASSLDQGINGYTF.

The chain recombines TRBV6-4 with TRBJ1-1; D not certain. This CDR3 contains 10 residues. V gave up 8 bases and J gave up 0 bases, with 1 base separating them. Looked up from germline, CDR1 is MRHNA and CDR2 is SNTAGT. The CDR3: CASVNTEAFF. CDR3 sequence (DNA): TGTGCCAGCGTGAACACTGAAGCTTTCTTT.

This clone has a handful of counts. Written as DNA, the CDR3 is TGCGCCAGCAGCTTGGGGAACGCGGGGGGGCCGACCGGGGAGCTGTTTTTT. This sequence encodes CASSLGNAGGPTGELFF. The V gene is TRBV5-1, the J gene TRBJ2-2; 9 bases are shared with TRBD2. Trimming cost V 0 bases and J 5 bases; bases outside gene matches: 8. Germline CDR1 SGHRS, CDR2 YFSETQ. The CDR3 runs to 17 residues.

The gene calls are TRBV6-1 and TRBJ1-2; a possible D gene is TRBD1 (5 bases). The CDR3 consists of 14 residues. V shed 8 bases and J shed 3 bases, with 16 bases lying between them. The germline CDR1 and CDR2 sequences are MNHNS and SASEGT. Here the CDR3 reads CASPSPGTYYGYTF. For the CDR3, the DNA is TGTGCCAGCCCATCCCCAGGGACCTACTATGGCTACACCTTC.

The chain is built from TRBV6-5 and TRBJ1-2; no clear D gene. V lost 0 bases, J lost 8 bases, and 19 bases lay in between. The CDR3 is 16 amino acids. Germline V gene data show CDR1 as MNHEY and CDR2 as SVGAGI. The CDR3 coding sequence is TGTGCCAGCAGTTACTCGATCAGACTGCTCGGCGCGGGCTACACCTTC. It translates to CASSYSIRLLGAGYTF.

This chain uses TRBV11-3 with TRBJ2-7; D is ambiguous. CDR1 and CDR2 (germline): SGHNT, YENEEA. The CDR3 loop spans 13 amino acids. Trimming removed 5 bases from V and 7 bases from J, with 15 bases in between. CDR3 protein: CASSPDRLGEQYF. DNA of the CDR3: TGTGCCAGCAGCCCCGACCGCCTGGGAGAGCAGTACTTC. The variable domain in full, with the rest retrieved from reference TRBV11-3 and TRBJ2-7, is EAGVVQSPRYKIIEKKQPVAFWCNPISGHNTLYWYLQNLGQGPELLIRYENEEAVDDSQLPKDRFSAERLKGVDSTLKIQPAELGDSAVYLCASSPDRLGEQYFGPGTRLTVT.

The chain is built from TRBV4-1 and TRBJ2-1; TRBD2 matches 9 bases. V lost 0 bases to trimming and J lost 4 bases; unmatched junction nucleotides: 16. Germline V gene data show CDR1 as MGHRA and CDR2 as YSYEKL. This CDR3 is built from 20 residues. CDR3 protein: CASSQEGGLAGPFGYNEQFF. For the CDR3, the DNA is TGCGCCAGCAGCCAAGAAGGGGGGCTAGCGGGACCCTTCGGTTACAATGAGCAGTTCTTC.

The chain uses TRBV2 and TRBJ2-5; a weak D match, TRBD1 (5 bases). Germline loops: CDR1 SNHLY, CDR2 FYNNEI. This CDR3 region has 15 residues. V gave up 0 bases and J gave up 5 bases, with 13 bases separating them. This CDR3 is CASSEANQGLETQYF. CDR3 DNA sequence: TGTGCCAGCAGTGAAGCCAATCAGGGCTTGGAGACCCAGTACTTC.

This rearrangement joins TRBV2 to TRBJ2-3; D unclear. Germline CDR1 and CDR2: SNHLY and FYNNEI. This CDR3 is built from 13 residues. Trimming removed 8 bases at V and 1 base at J, with 10 bases between. In DNA, the CDR3 is TGTGCCAGCCACTTTGGGGGCACAGATACGCAGTATTTT. It yields the protein CASHFGGTDTQYF.

The table lists this clone with a few counts. The V and J genes are TRBV7-9 and TRBJ2-7; D is perhaps TRBD2 (6 bases). Germline CDR1 SEHNR, CDR2 FQNEAQ (reference sequence). The CDR3 covers 14 residues. Trimming shortened V by 5 bases and J by 3 bases, and 14 bases separated the two germline ends. CDR3 in amino acids: CASSEGTVGYEQYF. The CDR3 DNA is TGTGCCAGCAGCGAAGGGACTGTGGGCTACGAGCAGTACTTC.

This sequence joins TRBV4-1 and TRBJ2-5, with TRBD2 identical over 11 bases. V was pared by 4 bases and J by 5 bases, with 12 bases of the junction left unmatched. Germline lookup yields CDR1 MGHRA and CDR2 YSYEKL. The CDR3 is 17 amino acids. The CDR3 reads CASSPGVAGGPGETQYF. The CDR3 bases are TGCGCCAGCAGCCCCGGGGTAGCGGGAGGGCCTGGTGAGACCCAGTACTTC.

This clone was counted once. This chain uses TRBV2 with TRBJ2-2; D not resolved. The CDR3 is made up of 15 amino acids. Trimming took 2 bases from V and 8 from J, leaving 15 bases between them. Germline V gives CDR1 SNHLY, CDR2 FYNNEI. This chain's CDR3 is CASSETSVVAGELFF. CDR3 DNA sequence: TGTGCCAGCAGTGAAACCTCTGTTGTAGCAGGGGAGCTGTTTTTT.

J is TRBJ1-2 and V is TRBV7-2; D is undetermined. This CDR3 is built from 13 residues. Germline V gene sequence: CDR1 SGHTA, CDR2 FQGNSA. Trimming cost V 5 bases and J 8 bases, with 15 bases left between them. Here the CDR3 DNA reads TGTGCCAGCAGCCGAGGACTGGGCAGGGGCTACACCTTC. Residues: CASSRGLGRGYTF. Full variable domain (outside the CDR3, taken from reference TRBV7-2 and TRBJ1-2): GAGVSQSPSNKVTEKGKDVELRCDPISGHTALYWYRQSLGQGLEFLIYFQGNSAPDKSGLPSDRFSAERTGGSVSTLTIQRTQQEDSAVYLCASSRGLGRGYTFGSGTRLTVV.

V and J are TRBV7-2 and TRBJ1-2; D remains ambiguous. The CDR3 contains 13 residues. Germline-derived CDR1 and CDR2 are SGHTA and FQGNSA. Trimming removed 2 bases from V and 6 bases from J, with 10 bases in between. This chain's CDR3 is CASSLTVADGYTF. CDR3 nucleotides: TGTGCCAGCAGCTTAACGGTGGCGGATGGCTACACCTTC.

The chain is built from TRBV5-5 and TRBJ2-7; D is perhaps TRBD2 (6 bases). Germline loops: CDR1 SGHKS, CDR2 YYEKEE (reference sequence). This CDR3 spans 14 amino acids. Trimming left V 0 bases short and J 6 bases short, with 13 bases between. In nucleotides, the CDR3 is TGTGCCAGCAGCTTGGCCATGGGAGGAGGCGAGCAGTACTTC. The encoded protein is CASSLAMGGGEQYF. The complete variable domain, with remaining parts taken from reference TRBV5-5 and TRBJ2-7, reads DAGVTQSPTHLIKTRGQQVTLRCSPISGHKSVSWYQQVLGQGPQFIFQYYEKEERGRGNFPDRFSARQFPNYSSELNVNALLLGDSALYLCASSLAMGGGEQYFGPGTRLTVT.